This T cell receptor (beta chain) was obtained from a study of blood T cells in healthy people across ages. The germline V and J ends were trimmed by 2 bases and 4 bases, with 11 bases remaining between them. CDR3 length: 14 amino acids. With a J-beta primer mix and a sample-barcoded 5' primer, a second PCR ran about 7 to 12 cycles. Each cDNA molecule was tagged by a template-switch adaptor that had 12 random nucleotides. TCRdb re-called the 5' RACE reads with MiXCR, one entry per CDR3 protein. The profile shows around 1,800,000 distinct CDR3 sequences, about two fifths of them singletons. The chain combines TRBV12-3 or TRBV12-4 with TRBJ1-2; D perhaps matches TRBD1 (6 bases). The receptor was isolated from a human donor in good health. The sequenced material came from blood. The CDR3 reads CASSLYIRGYGYTF. Written as DNA, the CDR3 is TGTGCCAGCAGTTTATATATCAGGGGCTATGGCTACACCTTC.